Each of the 2 T cell receptor beta chains below was sequenced from the same sample in a study of T cells after yellow fever vaccination. TCRdb called the 5' RACE reads again in MiXCR, with one record for every CDR3 protein. This table has more than 350,000 distinct CDR3 sequences, around a tenth appearing once. Source: PBMCs, taken on the day of the first yellow fever vaccination. The receptors here all came from a man between 18 and 35 years old who received the YFV17D yellow fever vaccine.

This clonotype was detected a few times. The chain has TRBV6-2 or TRBV6-3 and TRBJ1-5, with D possibly being TRBD1 (6 bases). Germline V CDR1 and CDR2: MNHEY, SVGEGT. CDR3 length equals 16 residues. Trimming cost V 0 bases and J 4 bases, with 13 bases left between them. CDR3 sequence (DNA): TGTGCCAGCAGTTACTCCTCCGGCAGGGGAAATCAGCCCCAGCATTTT. Translating it yields CASSYSSGRGNQPQHF.

This clonotype came up a few times. This chain uses TRBV18 with TRBJ1-1; 7 bases fit TRBD1. The V segment lost 2 bases and the J segment 6 bases; nucleotides outside the gene matches: 12. The germline gives CDR1 KGHSH, CDR2 LQKENI. The CDR3 is made up of 16 amino acids. The chain's CDR3 is CASSPNPPTGFSEAFF. In DNA, the CDR3 is TGTGCCAGCTCACCAAATCCTCCGACAGGGTTCTCTGAAGCTTTCTTT.